The T cell receptor beta chain under discussion was sequenced for a study of spatial heterogeneity in lung cancer. Across the study: Alpha-chain detections were consistently fewer than beta-chain detections among the sequences. The study, taken as a whole, reports: At tumor resection, ubiquitous expanded TCRs were detected in blood more often than later.

A unique molecular identifier was carried by every single TCR cDNA molecule. A single record per CDR3 protein comes from TCRdb applying MiXCR to the 5' RACE reads. The repertoire has 82,000 or so distinct CDR3 sequences, about 12% of them found once; the top ten carry 4.6%. A note on this clonotype: The antigen is not known.

Documented time point: sample taken at primary tumor resection. Whole RNA was taken from tumor, nontumor lung or frozen PBMC; it was then sequenced unsorted. Just over 70 TRACERx patients with early, untreated non-small cell lung cancer donated samples. This receptor was obtained from a male donor with early-stage non-small cell lung cancer. This specimen consisted of PBMCs, obtained at surgery.

CDR3 bases: TGCAGCGTTGCGTGGGGGGGGGACACTTTGAACACTGAAGCTTTCTTT. As protein: CSVAWGGDTLNTEAFF. The chain links TRBV29-1 to TRBJ1-1; tentatively, D is TRBD1 (6 bases). Germline loops: CDR1 SQVTM, CDR2 ANQGSEA. V was shortened by 4 bases and J by 0 bases, with 18 bases between the two germline ends. This CDR3 is built from 16 residues.